The source of this T cell receptor (beta chain) is a study of metastatic and nonmetastatic thyroid tumors. MiXCR was used by TCRdb to re-call the PCR reads. The sample records approximately 90,000 clones, around 9.2% being singletons. From germline, CDR1 is MRHNA and CDR2 SNTAGT. The CDR3 has 15 residues. Trimming took 3 bases from V and 2 from J; bases not matched to a gene: 2. This clone was detected many times. In the same sample, other DNA sequences code for this CDR3. Prior to thyroid surgery, none of the patients had received any treatment. Source material: blood. The source is a female donor with papillary thyroid cancer or a benign thyroid nodule (not recorded which). Some clones in this sample may be carry-over from other donors' samples. The J gene is TRBJ2-3, the V gene TRBV6-4; 10 bases map to TRBD1. The CDR3 region has the DNA TGTGCCAGCAGTGATGGGACAGGGGCCACAGATACGCAGTATTTT. It translates to CASSDGTGATDTQYF.